Shown below are 14 T cell receptor beta chains from a single sample sequenced in a study of long-term antiretroviral therapy in people with HIV. Survey level was the resolution at which the v3.0 immunoSEQ assay ran. The data were produced by immunoSEQ multiplex PCR, yet TCRdb's version contains in-frame clones alone and is incomplete. This sample carries around 22,000 clones, over 75% of them seen once, and the ten largest clones take around 7.8%. The sequencing used unsorted PBMCs, collected 1.8 years before starting antiretroviral therapy. The receptor source for this set is a young woman with HIV.

V is TRBV6-1 and J is TRBJ1-2; possible D gene TRBD1, 6 bases. Trimming removed 5 bases at V and 8 bases at J, with 15 bases between. Per germline, CDR1 MNHNS and CDR2 SASEGT. The CDR3 covers 13 residues. Here the CDR3 DNA reads TGTGCCAGCAGTCACAGGGTGAGGGAGGGCTACACCTTC. Its translation: CASSHRVREGYTF.

This rearrangement joins TRBV4-2 to TRBJ2-7; TRBD2 agrees at 9 bases. The trim removed 1 base at V and 5 bases at J, leaving 6 bases unmatched. Germline V CDR1 and CDR2: LGHNA, YNFKEQ. The CDR3 runs to 15 residues. Here the CDR3 DNA reads TGTGCCAGCAGCCAAGCGGCTCGCGGGAGGGACGAGCAGTACTTC. Translation gives CASSQAARGRDEQYF.

This clone appeared a few times. The chain links TRBV12-5 to TRBJ1-6, with D perhaps TRBD1 (6 bases). Germline V gene lookup returns CDR1 LGHNT and CDR2 FRNRAP. Trimming took off 10 bases at V and 7 bases at J, with 17 bases between the two ends. There are 14 residues in the CDR3. Here the CDR3 DNA reads TGTGCTACCAAACGGGGGGCAGGGAATTCACCCCTCCACTTT. Translated: CATKRGAGNSPLHF.

The chain is built from TRBV19 and TRBJ1-1; D gene uncertain. CDR1 is LNHDA, CDR2 SQIVND, per germline (reference sequence). The CDR3 loop spans 13 amino acids. The V and J ends lost 6 bases and 1 base respectively, with 9 bases between them. CDR3 sequence: CASRRPANTEAFF. CDR3 coding DNA: TGTGCCAGTAGACGGCCAGCGAACACTGAAGCTTTCTTT.

The chain combines TRBV11-2 with TRBJ2-7; a possible D gene is TRBD2 (7 bases). Germline CDR1 SGHAT, CDR2 FQNNGV. The CDR3 runs 17 residues. Between the trimmed V and J ends, which lost 1 base and 2 bases, there was a span of 18 bases. CDR3 region: CASSLGGGRDTAYEQYF. The CDR3 DNA reads TGTGCCAGCAGCTTAGGCGGGGGACGGGACACCGCCTACGAGCAGTACTTC.

The rearrangement joins TRBV7-3 to TRBJ2-7, with D possibly TRBD2 on 5 matching bases. Per germline, CDR1 SGHTA and CDR2 FQGTGA. V lost 5 bases and J 5 bases, leaving 16 bases between the germline ends. This CDR3 spans 14 amino acids. The CDR3 DNA reads TGTGCCAGCAGCCTGACGGGGTCATCCCACGAGCAGTACTTC. Protein sequence: CASSLTGSSHEQYF.

The chain has TRBV9 and TRBJ2-1, with 8 positions matching TRBD1. The V gene end was trimmed by 6 bases and the J gene end by 8 bases; junction bases not matched to a gene: 10. The CDR3 contains 14 residues. Germline V gene lookup returns CDR1 SGDLS and CDR2 YYNGEE. The DNA of the CDR3 is TGTGCCAGCAACAAGTGGACAGGGAATGATGAGCAGTTCTTC. Translation gives CASNKWTGNDEQFF.

The rearrangement links TRBV11-2 to TRBJ2-3, with TRBD2 matching over 14 bases. The germline V gene encodes CDR1 SGHAT and CDR2 FQNNGV. The CDR3 has 18 residues. V gave up 1 base and J gave up 0 bases; unmatched junction bases: 3. Here the CDR3 reads CASSLAWTSGGSTDTQYF. As DNA, the CDR3 is TGTGCCAGCAGCTTAGCTTGGACTAGCGGGGGGAGCACAGATACGCAGTATTTT.

The DNA of the CDR3 is TGTGCCAGCAGTGAGTTTCAAGCGGGGGCCCGGGCCAAAAACATTCAGTACTTC. Its protein product is CASSEFQAGARAKNIQYF. V and J are TRBV6-1 and TRBJ2-4; TRBD2 agrees at 8 bases. V was pared by 3 bases and J by 1 base, with 11 bases of the junction left unmatched. Germline CDR1 is MNHNS and CDR2 is SASEGT. This CDR3 is 18 amino acids long.

The chain has TRBV19 and TRBJ2-2, with 7 bases aligning to TRBD1. Germline V gives CDR1 LNHDA, CDR2 SQIVND (reference sequence). Trimming cost V 4 bases and J 9 bases; bases outside gene matches: 11. This CDR3 comprises 15 residues. The DNA for the CDR3 is TGTGCCAGTAGTACGTCAAGACAGGGAATCAGGGAGCTGTTTTTT. Its translation: CASSTSRQGIRELFF.

The chain has TRBV30 and TRBJ1-1; D remains unclear. V dropped 5 bases and J dropped 11 bases, with 15 bases sitting between them. The CDR3 has 11 amino acids. CDR1 and CDR2 (germline): GTSNPN, SVGIG (reference sequence). Here the CDR3 reads CAWGSPSPAFF. In DNA form, the CDR3 reads TGTGCCTGGGGTTCCCCCTCACCGGCTTTCTTT.

The J gene is TRBJ2-3, the V gene TRBV25-1; D is undetermined. V was clipped by 0 bases and J by 3 bases, with 10 bases between them. This CDR3 is built from 15 residues. Germline CDR1 reads MGHDK; CDR2 reads SYGVNS. CDR3 in DNA: TGTGCCAGCAGTGAATACGGCTACGAGACAGATACGCAGTATTTT. This sequence encodes CASSEYGYETDTQYF.

This clone was seen once. The rearrangement uses TRBV29-1 and TRBJ1-3, with a weak D call TRBD1 (5 bases). The V and J ends lost 6 bases and 0 bases respectively, with 9 bases between them. CDR1 and CDR2 (germline): SQVTM, ANQGSEA. CDR3 length: 13 amino acids. The CDR3 loop is CSVQDGSGNTIYF. In DNA form, the CDR3 reads TGCAGCGTACAGGACGGCTCTGGAAACACCATATATTTT.

The rearrangement joins TRBV5-4 to TRBJ2-1, with unresolved D. The V end was cut by 0 bases, the J end by 3 bases, with 13 bases between. Germline V gene data show CDR1 as SGHNT and CDR2 as YYREEE (reference sequence). The CDR3 runs to 16 residues. CDR3 bases: TGTGCCAGCAGCTTGGGGTCCCCCGGATACTACAATGAGCAGTTCTTC. Translated, it gives CASSLGSPGYYNEQFF.